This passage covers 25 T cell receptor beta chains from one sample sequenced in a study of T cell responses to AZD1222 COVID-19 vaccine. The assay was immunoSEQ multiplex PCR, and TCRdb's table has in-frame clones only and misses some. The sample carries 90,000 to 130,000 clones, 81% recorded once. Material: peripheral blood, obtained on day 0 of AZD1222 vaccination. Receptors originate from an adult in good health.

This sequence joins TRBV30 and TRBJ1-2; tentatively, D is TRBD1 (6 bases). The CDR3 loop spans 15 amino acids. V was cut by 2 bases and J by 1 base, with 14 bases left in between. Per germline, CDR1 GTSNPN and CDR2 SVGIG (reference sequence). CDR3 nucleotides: TGTGCCTGGAGTACAAAGGGGGGGGTTAACTATGGCTACACCTTC. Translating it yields CAWSTKGGVNYGYTF.

The CDR3 protein is CASRGQGFRGSPLHF. CDR3 DNA: TGTGCCAGCAGAGGACAGGGTTTCAGGGGATCACCCCTCCACTTT. V gene TRBV6-5 combines with J gene TRBJ1-6, with 8 bases identical to TRBD1. Germline V gene lookup returns CDR1 MNHEY and CDR2 SVGAGI. Losses at the gene ends were 6 bases for V and 10 bases for J; bases not matched to a gene: 11. This CDR3 spans 15 amino acids.

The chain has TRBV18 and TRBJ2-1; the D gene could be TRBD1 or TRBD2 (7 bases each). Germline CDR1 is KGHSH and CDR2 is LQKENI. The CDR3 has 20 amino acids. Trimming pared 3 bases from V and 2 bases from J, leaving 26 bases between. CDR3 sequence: CASSPGRDRVAGLTYNEQFF. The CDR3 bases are TGTGCCAGCTCACCGGGCCGGGACAGAGTAGCGGGCCTAACCTACAATGAGCAGTTCTTC.

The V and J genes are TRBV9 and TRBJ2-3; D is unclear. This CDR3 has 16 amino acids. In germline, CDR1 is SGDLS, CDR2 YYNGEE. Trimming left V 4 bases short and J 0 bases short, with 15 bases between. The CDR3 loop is CASSPKTTTSTDTQYF. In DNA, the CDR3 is TGTGCCAGCAGCCCGAAGACCACGACTAGCACAGATACGCAGTATTTT.

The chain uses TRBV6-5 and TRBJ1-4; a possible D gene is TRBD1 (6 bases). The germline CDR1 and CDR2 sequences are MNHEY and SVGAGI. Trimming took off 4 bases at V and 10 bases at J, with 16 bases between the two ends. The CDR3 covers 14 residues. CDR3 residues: CASSSVQGRAKLFF. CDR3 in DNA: TGTGCCAGCAGTTCTGTACAGGGTAGGGCAAAACTGTTTTTT.

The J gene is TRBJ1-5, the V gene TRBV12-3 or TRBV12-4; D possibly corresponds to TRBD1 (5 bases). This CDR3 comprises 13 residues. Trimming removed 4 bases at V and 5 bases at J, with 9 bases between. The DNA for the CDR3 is TGTGCCAGCAGTTCGAAAGGGGATCAGCCCCAGCATTTT. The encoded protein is CASSSKGDQPQHF.

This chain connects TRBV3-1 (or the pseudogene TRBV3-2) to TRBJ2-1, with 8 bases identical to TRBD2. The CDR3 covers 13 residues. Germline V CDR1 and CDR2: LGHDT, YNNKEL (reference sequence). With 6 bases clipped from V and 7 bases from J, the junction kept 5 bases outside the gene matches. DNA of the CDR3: TGTGCCAGCAGGCAGACGGGGGGGAATGAGCAGTTCTTC. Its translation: CASRQTGGNEQFF.

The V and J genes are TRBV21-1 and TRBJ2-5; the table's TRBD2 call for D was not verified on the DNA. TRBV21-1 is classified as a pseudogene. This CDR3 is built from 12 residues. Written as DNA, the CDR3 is TGTGCCAGCAGCCCGCGTCAAGAGACCCAGTACTTC. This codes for CASSPRQETQYF.

The CDR3 coding sequence is TGTGCCAGCAGCTTAGGGGGGGGAGGGGGGGCTTTCTTT. As protein: CASSLGGGGGAFF. V gene TRBV7-2 combines with J gene TRBJ1-1, with a weak D call TRBD1 (6 bases). V was pared by 1 base and J by 11 bases, with 14 bases between. CDR3 length: 13 amino acids. In germline, CDR1 is SGHTA, CDR2 FQGNSA.

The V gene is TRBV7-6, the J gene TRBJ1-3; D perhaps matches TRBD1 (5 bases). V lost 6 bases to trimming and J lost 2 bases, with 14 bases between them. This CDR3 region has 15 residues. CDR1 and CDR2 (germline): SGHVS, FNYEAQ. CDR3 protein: CASSRGGTPGNTIYF. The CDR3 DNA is TGTGCCAGCAGTCGGGGAGGGACCCCTGGAAACACCATATATTTT.

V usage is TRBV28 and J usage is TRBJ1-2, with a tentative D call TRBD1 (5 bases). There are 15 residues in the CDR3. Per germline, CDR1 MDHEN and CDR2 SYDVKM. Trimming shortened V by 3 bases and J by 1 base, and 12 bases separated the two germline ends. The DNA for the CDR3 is TGTGCCAGCAGTTTGACAGCAATTATTAACTATGGCTACACCTTC. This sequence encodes CASSLTAIINYGYTF.

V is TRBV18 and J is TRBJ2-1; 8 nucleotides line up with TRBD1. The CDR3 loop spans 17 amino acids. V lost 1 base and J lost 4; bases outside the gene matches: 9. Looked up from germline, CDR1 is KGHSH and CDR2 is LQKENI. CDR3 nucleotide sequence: TGTGCCAGCTCACCACAACAGGGGGTGGCAGAATACAATGAGCAGTTCTTC. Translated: CASSPQQGVAEYNEQFF.

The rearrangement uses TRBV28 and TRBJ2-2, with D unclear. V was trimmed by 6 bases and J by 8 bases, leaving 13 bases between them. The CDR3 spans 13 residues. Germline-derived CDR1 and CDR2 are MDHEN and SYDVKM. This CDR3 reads CASRRPPTGELFF. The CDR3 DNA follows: TGTGCCAGCAGGCGGCCCCCGACGGGGGAGCTGTTTTTT.

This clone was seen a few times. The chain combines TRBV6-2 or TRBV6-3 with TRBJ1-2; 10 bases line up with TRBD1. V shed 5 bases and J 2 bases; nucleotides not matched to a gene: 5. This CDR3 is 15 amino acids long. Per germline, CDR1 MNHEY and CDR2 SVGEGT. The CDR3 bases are TGTGCCAGCAGTCACCCGACAGGGGGCAACTATGGCTACACCTTC. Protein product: CASSHPTGGNYGYTF.

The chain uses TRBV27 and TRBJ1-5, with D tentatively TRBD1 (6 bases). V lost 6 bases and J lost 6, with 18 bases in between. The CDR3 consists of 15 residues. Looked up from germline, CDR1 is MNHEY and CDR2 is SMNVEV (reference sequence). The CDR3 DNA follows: TGTGCCAGCAGCTTAGGGACCGCAGGGGTTCAGCCCCAGCATTTT. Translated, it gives CASSLGTAGVQPQHF.

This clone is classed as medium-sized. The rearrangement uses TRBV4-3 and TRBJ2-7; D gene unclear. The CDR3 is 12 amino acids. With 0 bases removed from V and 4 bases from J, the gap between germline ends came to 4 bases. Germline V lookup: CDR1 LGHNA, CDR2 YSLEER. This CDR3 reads CASSQDQYEQYF. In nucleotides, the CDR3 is TGCGCCAGCAGCCAAGATCAATACGAGCAGTACTTC.

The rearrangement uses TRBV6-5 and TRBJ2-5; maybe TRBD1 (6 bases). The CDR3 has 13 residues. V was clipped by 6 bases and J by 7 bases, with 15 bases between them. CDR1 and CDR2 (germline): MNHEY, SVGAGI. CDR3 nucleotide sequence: TGTGCCAGCAGCAAAGGGGGAGTTGGGACCCAGTACTTC. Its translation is CASSKGGVGTQYF.

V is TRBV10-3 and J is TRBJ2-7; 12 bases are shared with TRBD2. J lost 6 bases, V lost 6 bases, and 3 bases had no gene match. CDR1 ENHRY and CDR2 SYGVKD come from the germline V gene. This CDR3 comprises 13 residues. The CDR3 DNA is TGTGCCATCAGGAGGACTAGCGGGGTCGAGCAGTACTTC. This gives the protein CAIRRTSGVEQYF.

The CDR3 region has the DNA TGTGCCAGTAGTACAAGCGATCGCTGGAGTCAGCCCCAGCATTTT. This translates into CASSTSDRWSQPQHF. The rearrangement joins TRBV19 to TRBJ1-5; no clear D gene. The germline V gene encodes CDR1 LNHDA and CDR2 SQIVND (reference sequence). The V gene lost 4 bases and the J gene lost 6 bases, with 16 bases spanning the gap. This CDR3 contains 15 residues.

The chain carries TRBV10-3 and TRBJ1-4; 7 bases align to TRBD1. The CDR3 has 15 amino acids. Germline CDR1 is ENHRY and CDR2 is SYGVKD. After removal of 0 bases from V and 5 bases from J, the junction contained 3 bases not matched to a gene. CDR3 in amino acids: CAISESGRGNEKLFF. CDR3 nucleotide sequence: TGTGCCATCAGTGAGTCGGGCAGGGGGAATGAAAAACTGTTTTTT.

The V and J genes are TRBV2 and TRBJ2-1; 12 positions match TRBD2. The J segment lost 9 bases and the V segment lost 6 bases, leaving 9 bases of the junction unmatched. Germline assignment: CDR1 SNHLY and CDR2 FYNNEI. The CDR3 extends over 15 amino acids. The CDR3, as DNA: TGTGCCAGCAGGGTCTGGCTAGCGGGAGGGGGTGAGCAGTTCTTC. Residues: CASRVWLAGGGEQFF.

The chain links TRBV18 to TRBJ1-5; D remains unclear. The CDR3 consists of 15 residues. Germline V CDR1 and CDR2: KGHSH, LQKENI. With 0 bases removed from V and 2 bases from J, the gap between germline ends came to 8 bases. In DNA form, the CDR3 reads TGTGCCAGCTCACCACCGGGGATCCGCAATCAGCCCCAGCATTTT. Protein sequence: CASSPPGIRNQPQHF.

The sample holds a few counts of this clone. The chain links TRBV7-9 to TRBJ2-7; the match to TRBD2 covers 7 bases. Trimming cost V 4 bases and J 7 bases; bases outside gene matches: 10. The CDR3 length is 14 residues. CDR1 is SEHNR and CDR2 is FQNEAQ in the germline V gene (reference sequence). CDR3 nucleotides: TGTGCCAGCAGCTCCACGCGGTTGGGAGGGGAGCAGTACTTC. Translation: CASSSTRLGGEQYF.

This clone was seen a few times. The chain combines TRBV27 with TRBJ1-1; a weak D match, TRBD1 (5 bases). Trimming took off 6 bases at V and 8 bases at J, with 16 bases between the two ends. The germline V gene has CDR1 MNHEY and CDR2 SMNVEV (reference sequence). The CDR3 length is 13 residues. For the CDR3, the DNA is TGTGCCAGCAGCTTAGGTAATCGGGGGGAAGCTTTCTTT. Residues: CASSLGNRGEAFF.

CDR3 DNA: TGTGCCAGCAGAGGGACAGGGCAAACAAAGGCCCAGCATTTT. This sequence encodes CASRGTGQTKAQHF. The chain recombines TRBV28 with TRBJ1-5; 9 bases are shared with TRBD1. With 6 bases clipped from V and 11 bases from J, the junction kept 11 bases outside the gene matches. This CDR3 has 14 amino acids. Looked up from germline, CDR1 is MDHEN and CDR2 is SYDVKM.